Shown below are 22 T cell receptor beta chains from a single sample sequenced in a study of shared clonotypes between healthy human individuals. The table came from immunoSEQ multiplex PCR; TCRdb's copy has only in-frame clones and leaves some out. The table shows fewer than 1.6 million clones, with around 98.5% occurring only once. The material sequenced was naive CD4+ T cells sorted from blood. Subset denoted: CD45RA+ positively selected. These receptors all come from a man in his thirties or forties in good health.

Regarding this clone: Other DNA sequences of this sample code for an identical CDR3. The chain carries TRBV5-1 and TRBJ2-1, with 14 nucleotides matching TRBD2. The CDR3 has 15 residues. V shed 3 bases, J shed 9 bases, and the junction held 5 bases outside the gene matches. The germline gives CDR1 SGHRS, CDR2 YFSETQ. The CDR3 DNA is TGCGCCAGCAGCTCGGGACTAGCGGGAGTAGGTGAGCAGTTCTTC. The encoded protein is CASSSGLAGVGEQFF.

The V gene is TRBV15, the J gene TRBJ2-2, with 7 positions matching TRBD1. Trimming took 4 bases from V and 0 from J; bases not matched to a gene: 2. The CDR3 covers 15 residues. Germline lookup yields CDR1 LNHNV and CDR2 YYDKDF (reference sequence). Here the CDR3 DNA reads TGTGCCACCAGCACGGGGACAGCGAACACCGGGGAGCTGTTTTTT. This sequence encodes CATSTGTANTGELFF.

CDR3 loop: CASSVDIAPDGANVLTF. CDR3 coding DNA: TGTGCCAGCAGCGTAGATATAGCTCCGGATGGGGCCAACGTCCTGACTTTC. This chain uses TRBV9 with TRBJ2-6, with D unclear. Germline loops: CDR1 SGDLS, CDR2 YYNGEE. The ends were cut back, 0 bases at V and 3 bases at J, with 13 bases in the middle. The CDR3 sequence is 17 residues long.

The genes are TRBV18 and TRBJ1-2; D remains unclear. The CDR3 consists of 13 residues. In germline, CDR1 is KGHSH, CDR2 LQKENI. V lost 3 bases to trimming and J lost 4 bases, with 9 bases between them. For the CDR3, the DNA is TGTGCCAGCTCACCGGCGGAGACCTATGGCTACACCTTC. This gives the protein CASSPAETYGYTF.

The V gene is TRBV5-5, the J gene TRBJ1-2; TRBD1 aligns across 7 bases. The CDR3 has 17 residues. Germline CDR1 reads SGHKS; CDR2 reads YYEKEE (reference sequence). Trimming took 3 bases from V and 5 from J; bases not matched to a gene: 16. The CDR3 DNA is TGTGCCAGCAGCTCACCAACGACAGGGTGGCCCGCTTATGGCTACACCTTC. This sequence encodes CASSSPTTGWPAYGYTF.

V and J are TRBV7-9 and TRBJ1-1; D unclear. V was clipped by 5 bases and J by 6 bases, with 16 bases between them. The length of the CDR3 is 14 residues. Looked up from germline, CDR1 is SEHNR and CDR2 is FQNEAQ (reference sequence). For the CDR3, the DNA is TGTGCCAGCAGCCCCCAGACGGGTGAGGCTGAAGCTTTCTTT. This sequence encodes CASSPQTGEAEAFF.

The chain recombines TRBV27 with TRBJ2-1; D perhaps matches TRBD2 (5 bases). Per the germline V gene, CDR1 is MNHEY and CDR2 is SMNVEV (reference sequence). The CDR3 has 12 residues. Trimming took off 10 bases at V and 4 bases at J, with 11 bases between the two ends. CDR3 DNA sequence: TGTGCCACTCGGGAAAATTACAATGAGCAGTTCTTC. As protein: CATRENYNEQFF.

CDR3 nucleotides: TGTGCCAGCAGACTAGCGGGGAGAGTTGGCACAGATACGCAGTATTTT. This encodes CASRLAGRVGTDTQYF. The chain employs TRBV14 and TRBJ2-3; TRBD2 matches 10 bases. After removal of 6 bases from V and 1 base from J, the junction contained 7 bases not matched to a gene. The CDR3 runs to 16 residues. From germline, CDR1 is SGHDN and CDR2 FVKESK.

The J gene is TRBJ1-2, the V gene TRBV4-2, with unresolved D. The V end lost 1 base, the J end lost 5 bases, and 11 bases lay between the germline ends. Germline values: CDR1 LGHNA, CDR2 YNFKEQ. The CDR3 loop spans 14 amino acids. CDR3: CASSQAFREYGYTF. The DNA of the CDR3 is TGTGCCAGCAGCCAAGCGTTCCGAGAGTATGGCTACACCTTC.

In its sample, this clone was seen once. This rearrangement joins TRBV2 to TRBJ1-1, with TRBD1 matching 8 bases. The CDR3 covers 16 residues. The V segment lost 6 bases and the J segment 5 bases; nucleotides outside the gene matches: 14. The germline CDR1 and CDR2 sequences are SNHLY and FYNNEI. The CDR3 region is CASRNPGTGLGTEAFF. The CDR3 region has the DNA TGTGCCAGCAGGAACCCCGGGACAGGTCTTGGAACTGAAGCTTTCTTT.

This chain links TRBV10-3 with TRBJ1-1; perhaps TRBD1 as D (5 bases). The CDR3 spans 13 residues. V lost 10 bases and J 1 base, leaving 13 bases between the germline ends. CDR1 and CDR2 from the germline V gene are ENHRY and SYGVKD. This CDR3 is CATSDRKNTEAFF. CDR3 bases: TGTGCCACTTCAGACAGAAAGAACACTGAAGCTTTCTTT.

The chain has TRBV28 and TRBJ2-6, with 8 bases aligning to TRBD1. V gave up 11 bases and J gave up 0 bases; unmatched junction bases: 12. From germline, CDR1 is MDHEN and CDR2 SYDVKM. This CDR3 region has 17 residues. The CDR3 reads CAGDSGGLISGANVLTF. The CDR3 DNA reads as TGTGCCGGGGACTCAGGGGGCTTAATCTCTGGGGCCAACGTCCTGACTTTC.

The chain joins TRBV6-1 to TRBJ1-5; D perhaps matches TRBD1 (5 bases). The ends were cut back, 8 bases at V and 4 bases at J, with 12 bases in the middle. Germline CDR1 MNHNS, CDR2 SASEGT. The length of the CDR3 is 13 residues. CDR3 residues: CASGAFTNQPQHF. In DNA form, the CDR3 reads TGTGCCAGCGGGGCCTTTACTAATCAGCCCCAGCATTTT.

V usage is TRBV7-8 and J usage is TRBJ2-5; the match to TRBD2 covers 8 bases. J was trimmed by 4 bases and V by 9 bases; bases with no gene match: 4. Germline values: CDR1 SGHVS, CDR2 FQNEAQ. The CDR3 is made up of 12 amino acids. CDR3 region: CASTGGRETQYF. The CDR3 coding sequence is TGTGCCAGTACGGGAGGGCGAGAGACCCAGTACTTC.

A remark on this clone: The sample has other DNA sequences that encode this CDR3 too. V usage is TRBV30 and J usage is TRBJ2-5; D may be TRBD1 or TRBD2 (5 bases each). Per germline, CDR1 GTSNPN and CDR2 SVGIG (reference sequence). The V gene lost 3 bases and the J gene lost 2 bases, with 10 bases spanning the gap. The CDR3 sequence is 13 residues long. CDR3 DNA sequence: TGTGCCTGGAGCGGGACGCTTCAAGAGACCCAGTACTTC. Its translation: CAWSGTLQETQYF.

The rearrangement joins TRBV5-1 to TRBJ2-3; TRBD2 aligns across 7 bases. J gave up 4 bases and V 4 bases, and 3 bases lay outside the gene matches. The CDR3 runs 13 residues. CDR1 is SGHRS and CDR2 is YFSETQ in the germline V gene. DNA of the CDR3: TGCGCCAGCAGCCGACTAGCTGCAGATACGCAGTATTTT. Its translation: CASSRLAADTQYF.

The chain links TRBV21-1 to TRBJ2-7; no DNA check was done on the table's D call, TRBD1. TRBV21-1 is deemed a pseudogene. The CDR3 loop spans 15 amino acids. The DNA for the CDR3 is TGTGCCAGCCCGCAGTTCAGGGGGCGCGCCTACGAGCAGTACTTC. Translating it yields CASPQFRGRAYEQYF.

This chain joins TRBV28 and TRBJ2-1, with 7 bases matching TRBD2. CDR3 length: 12 residues. Losses at the gene ends were 2 bases for V and 14 bases for J; bases not matched to a gene: 6. Germline CDR1 MDHEN, CDR2 SYDVKM. CDR3 in amino acids: CASSLLMAGEFF. The CDR3 DNA reads TGTGCCAGCAGTTTACTTATGGCGGGAGAGTTCTTC.

This rearrangement joins TRBV6-5 to TRBJ1-3; D is unclear. Trimming cost V 7 bases and J 0 bases, with 13 bases left between them. The CDR3 consists of 15 residues. Germline V gene sequence: CDR1 MNHEY, CDR2 SVGAGI. The CDR3 sequence: CASTTAAGSGNTIYF. The CDR3 DNA follows: TGTGCCAGCACGACGGCCGCGGGCTCTGGAAACACCATATATTTT.

The chain employs TRBV19 and TRBJ2-1, with TRBD1 matching over 9 bases. CDR1 is LNHDA and CDR2 is SQIVND in the germline V gene (reference sequence). V shed 3 bases, J shed 16 bases, and the junction held 10 bases outside the gene matches. This CDR3 contains 13 residues. CDR3 sequence: CASSISRGQGHFF. The CDR3 region has the DNA TGTGCCAGTAGTATCTCTAGAGGACAGGGGCACTTCTTC.

The J gene is TRBJ1-1, the V gene TRBV19; maybe TRBD1 (6 bases). The CDR3 is 15 residues long. V shed 2 bases and J shed 6 bases, with 16 bases lying between them. The V gene's germline CDR1 is LNHDA and CDR2 SQIVND (reference sequence). This chain's CDR3 is CASSIQPQGTSEAFF. CDR3 nucleotide sequence: TGTGCCAGTAGTATACAACCTCAGGGGACGTCTGAAGCTTTCTTT.

This clone occurred once. The V gene is TRBV5-1, the J gene TRBJ2-7; 7 bases are shared with TRBD1. Germline CDR1 reads SGHRS; CDR2 reads YFSETQ. With 4 bases clipped from V and 3 bases from J, the junction kept 10 bases outside the gene matches. CDR3 length: 15 amino acids. This chain's CDR3 is CASSRGQALVYEQYF. CDR3 sequence (DNA): TGCGCCAGCAGCAGAGGACAGGCCCTAGTCTACGAGCAGTACTTC.